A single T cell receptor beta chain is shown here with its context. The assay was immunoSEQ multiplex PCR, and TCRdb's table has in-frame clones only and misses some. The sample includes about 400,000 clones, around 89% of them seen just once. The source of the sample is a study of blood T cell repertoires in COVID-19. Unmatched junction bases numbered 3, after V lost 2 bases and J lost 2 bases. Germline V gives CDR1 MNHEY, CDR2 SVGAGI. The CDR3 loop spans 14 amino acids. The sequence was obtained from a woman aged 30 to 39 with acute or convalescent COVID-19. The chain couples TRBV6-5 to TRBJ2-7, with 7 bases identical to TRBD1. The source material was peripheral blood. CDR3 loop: CASSYGGQPYEQYF. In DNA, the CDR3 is TGTGCCAGCAGTTACGGGGGACAGCCCTACGAGCAGTACTTC.